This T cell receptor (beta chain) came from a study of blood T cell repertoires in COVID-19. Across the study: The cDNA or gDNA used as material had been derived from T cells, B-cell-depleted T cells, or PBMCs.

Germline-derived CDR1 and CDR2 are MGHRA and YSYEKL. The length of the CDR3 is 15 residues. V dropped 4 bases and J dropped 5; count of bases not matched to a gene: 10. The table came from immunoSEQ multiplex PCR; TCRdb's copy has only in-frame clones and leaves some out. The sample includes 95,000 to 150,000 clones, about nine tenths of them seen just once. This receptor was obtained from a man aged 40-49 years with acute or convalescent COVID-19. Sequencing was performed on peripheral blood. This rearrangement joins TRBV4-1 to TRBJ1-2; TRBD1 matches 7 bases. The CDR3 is CASSPQTSGQYGYTF. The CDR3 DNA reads TGCGCCAGCAGCCCGCAAACGTCGGGACAGTATGGCTACACCTTC.